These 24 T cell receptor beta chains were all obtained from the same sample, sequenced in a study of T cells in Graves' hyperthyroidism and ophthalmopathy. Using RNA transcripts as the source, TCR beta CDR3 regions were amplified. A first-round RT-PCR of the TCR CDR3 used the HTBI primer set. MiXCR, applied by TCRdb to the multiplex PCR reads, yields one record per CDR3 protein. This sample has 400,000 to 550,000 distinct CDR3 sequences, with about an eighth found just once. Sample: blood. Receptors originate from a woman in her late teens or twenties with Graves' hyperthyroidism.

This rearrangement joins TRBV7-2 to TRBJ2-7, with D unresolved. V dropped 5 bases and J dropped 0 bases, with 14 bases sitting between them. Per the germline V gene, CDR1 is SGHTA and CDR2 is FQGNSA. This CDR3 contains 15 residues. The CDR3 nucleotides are TGTGCCAGCAGCGCCCCCAATGGGGTCTCCTACGAGCAGTACTTC. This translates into CASSAPNGVSYEQYF.

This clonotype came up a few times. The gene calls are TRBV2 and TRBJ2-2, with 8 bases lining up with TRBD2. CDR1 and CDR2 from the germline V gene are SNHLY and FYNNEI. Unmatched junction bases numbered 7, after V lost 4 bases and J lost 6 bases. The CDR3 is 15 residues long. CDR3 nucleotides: TGTGCCAGCAGTGGAACCGGGAGGGTATCCGGGGAGCTGTTTTTT. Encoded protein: CASSGTGRVSGELFF.

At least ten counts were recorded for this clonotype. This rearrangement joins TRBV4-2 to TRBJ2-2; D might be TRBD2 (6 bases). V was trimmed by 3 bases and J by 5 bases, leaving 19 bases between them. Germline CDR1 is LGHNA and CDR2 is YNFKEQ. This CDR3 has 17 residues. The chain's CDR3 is CASSQVAGLSLTGELFF. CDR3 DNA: TGTGCCAGCAGCCAGGTGGCGGGGCTAAGTTTGACCGGGGAGCTGTTTTTT.

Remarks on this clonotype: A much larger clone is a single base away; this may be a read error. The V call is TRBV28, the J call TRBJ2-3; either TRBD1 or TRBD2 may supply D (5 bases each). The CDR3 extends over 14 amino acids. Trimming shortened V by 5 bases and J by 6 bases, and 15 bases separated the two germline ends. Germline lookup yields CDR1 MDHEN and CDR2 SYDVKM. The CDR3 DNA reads TGTGCCAGCAGTCGGGACCCTCCCACGGATACGCAGTATTTT. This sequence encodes CASSRDPPTDTQYF. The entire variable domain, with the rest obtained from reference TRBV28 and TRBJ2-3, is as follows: DVKVTQSSRYLVKRTGEKVFLECVQDMDHENMFWYRQDPGLGLRLIYFSYDVKMKEKGDIPEGYSVSREKKERFSLILESASTNQTSMYLCASSRDPPTDTQYFGPGTRLTVL.

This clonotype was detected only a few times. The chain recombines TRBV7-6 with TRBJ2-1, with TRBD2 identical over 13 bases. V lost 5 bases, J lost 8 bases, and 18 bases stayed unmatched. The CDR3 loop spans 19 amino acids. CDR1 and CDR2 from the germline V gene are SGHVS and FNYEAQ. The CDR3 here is CASSPGDLKTSGRVYEQFF. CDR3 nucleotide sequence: TGTGCCAGCAGCCCCGGGGACCTCAAAACTAGCGGGAGGGTGTATGAGCAGTTCTTC.

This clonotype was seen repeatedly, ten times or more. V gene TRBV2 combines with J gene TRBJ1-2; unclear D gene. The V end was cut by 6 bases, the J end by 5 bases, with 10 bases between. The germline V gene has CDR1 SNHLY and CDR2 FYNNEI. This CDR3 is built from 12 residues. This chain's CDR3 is CASRNLGYGYTF. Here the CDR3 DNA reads TGTGCCAGCAGAAACTTGGGATATGGCTACACCTTC.

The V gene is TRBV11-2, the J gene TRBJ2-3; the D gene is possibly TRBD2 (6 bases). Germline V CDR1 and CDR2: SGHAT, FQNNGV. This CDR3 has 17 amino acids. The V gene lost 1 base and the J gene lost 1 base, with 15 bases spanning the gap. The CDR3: CASSLALLGGGTDTQYF. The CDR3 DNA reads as TGTGCCAGCAGCTTAGCACTATTGGGCGGGGGCACAGATACGCAGTATTTT.

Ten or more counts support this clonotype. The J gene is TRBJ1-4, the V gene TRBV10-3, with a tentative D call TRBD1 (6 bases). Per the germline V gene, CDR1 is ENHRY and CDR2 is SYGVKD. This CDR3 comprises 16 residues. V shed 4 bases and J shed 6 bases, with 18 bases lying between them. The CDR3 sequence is CAISVGTGRPDEKLFF. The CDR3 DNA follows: TGTGCCATCAGTGTGGGAACAGGGCGGCCCGATGAAAAACTGTTTTTT.

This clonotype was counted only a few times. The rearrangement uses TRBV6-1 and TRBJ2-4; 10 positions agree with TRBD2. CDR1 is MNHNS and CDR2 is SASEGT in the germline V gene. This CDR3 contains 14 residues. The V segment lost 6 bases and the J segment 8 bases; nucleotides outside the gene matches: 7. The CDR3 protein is CASRASGSGYIQYF. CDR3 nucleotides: TGTGCCAGCAGGGCTAGCGGGAGTGGTTACATTCAGTACTTC.

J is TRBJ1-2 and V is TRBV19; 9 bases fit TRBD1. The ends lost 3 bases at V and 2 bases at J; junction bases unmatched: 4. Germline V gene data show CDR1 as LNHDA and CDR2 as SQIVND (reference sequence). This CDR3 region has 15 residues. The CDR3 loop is CASSIRDRANYGYTF. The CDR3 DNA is TGTGCCAGTAGTATCCGGGACAGGGCAAACTATGGCTACACCTTC.

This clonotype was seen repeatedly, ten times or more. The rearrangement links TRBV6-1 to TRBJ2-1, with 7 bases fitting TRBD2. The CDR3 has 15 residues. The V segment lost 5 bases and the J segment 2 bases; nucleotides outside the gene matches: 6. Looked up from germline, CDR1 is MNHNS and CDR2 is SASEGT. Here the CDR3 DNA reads TGTGCCAGCAGTTATTGGGGGGGACCCTACAATGAGCAGTTCTTC. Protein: CASSYWGGPYNEQFF.

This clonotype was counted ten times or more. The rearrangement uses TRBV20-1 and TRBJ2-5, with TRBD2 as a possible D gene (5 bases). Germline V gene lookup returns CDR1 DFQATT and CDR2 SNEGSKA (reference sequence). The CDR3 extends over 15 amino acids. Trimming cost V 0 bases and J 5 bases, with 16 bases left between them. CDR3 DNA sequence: TGCAGTGCTAGAGAAAAGGACTCCACCTGGGAGACCCAGTACTTC. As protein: CSAREKDSTWETQYF.

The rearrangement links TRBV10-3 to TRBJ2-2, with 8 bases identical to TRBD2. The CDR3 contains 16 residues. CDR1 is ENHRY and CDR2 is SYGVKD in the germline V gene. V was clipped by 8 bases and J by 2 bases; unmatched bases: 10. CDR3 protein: CAIGGRLASNTGELFF. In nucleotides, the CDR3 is TGTGCCATCGGAGGGAGACTAGCGTCCAACACCGGGGAGCTGTTTTTT.

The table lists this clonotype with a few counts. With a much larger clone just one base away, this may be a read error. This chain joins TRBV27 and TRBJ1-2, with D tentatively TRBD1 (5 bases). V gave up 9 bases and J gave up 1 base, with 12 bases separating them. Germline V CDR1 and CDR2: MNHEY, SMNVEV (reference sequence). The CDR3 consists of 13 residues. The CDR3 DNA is TGTGCCAGGAAGAGGGACGATAACTATGGCTACACCTTC. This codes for CARKRDDNYGYTF.

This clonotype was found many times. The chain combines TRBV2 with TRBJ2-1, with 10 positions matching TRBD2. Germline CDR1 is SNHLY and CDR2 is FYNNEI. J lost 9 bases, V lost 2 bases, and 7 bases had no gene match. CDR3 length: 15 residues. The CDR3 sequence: CASSESSGRSGEQFF. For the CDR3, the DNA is TGTGCCAGCAGTGAATCTAGCGGGAGATCTGGTGAGCAGTTCTTC.

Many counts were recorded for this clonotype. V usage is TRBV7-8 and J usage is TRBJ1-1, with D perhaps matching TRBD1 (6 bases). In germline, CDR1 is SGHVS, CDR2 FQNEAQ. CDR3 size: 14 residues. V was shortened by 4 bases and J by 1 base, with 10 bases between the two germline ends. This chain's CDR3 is CASSSETGNTEAFF. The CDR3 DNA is TGTGCCAGCAGCTCCGAGACAGGGAACACTGAAGCTTTCTTT.

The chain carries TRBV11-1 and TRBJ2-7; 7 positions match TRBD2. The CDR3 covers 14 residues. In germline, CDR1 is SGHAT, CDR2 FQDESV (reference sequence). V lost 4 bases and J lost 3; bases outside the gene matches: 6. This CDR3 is CASSWASGNYEQYF. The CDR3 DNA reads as TGTGCCAGCAGCTGGGCTAGCGGTAACTACGAGCAGTACTTC.

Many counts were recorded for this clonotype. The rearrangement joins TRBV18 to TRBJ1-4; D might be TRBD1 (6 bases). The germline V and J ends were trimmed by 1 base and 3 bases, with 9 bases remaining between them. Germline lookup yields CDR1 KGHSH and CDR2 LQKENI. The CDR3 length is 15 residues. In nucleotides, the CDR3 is TGTGCCAGCTCACCACGGGACATGGCTAATGAAAAACTGTTTTTT. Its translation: CASSPRDMANEKLFF.

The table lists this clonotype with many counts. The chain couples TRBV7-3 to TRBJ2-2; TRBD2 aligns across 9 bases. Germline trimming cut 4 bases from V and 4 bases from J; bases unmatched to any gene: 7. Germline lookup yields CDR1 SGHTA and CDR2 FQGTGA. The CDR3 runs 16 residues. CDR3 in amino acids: CASSYIAGVATGELFF. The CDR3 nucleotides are TGTGCCAGCAGCTACATAGCGGGAGTAGCCACCGGGGAGCTGTTTTTT.

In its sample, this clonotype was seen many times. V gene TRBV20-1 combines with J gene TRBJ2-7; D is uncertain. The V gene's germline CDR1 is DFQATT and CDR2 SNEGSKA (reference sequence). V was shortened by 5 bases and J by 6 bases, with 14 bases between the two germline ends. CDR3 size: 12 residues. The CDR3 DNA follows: TGCAGTGCTCCGAGCAGCCCCCGCGAGCAGTACTTC. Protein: CSAPSSPREQYF.

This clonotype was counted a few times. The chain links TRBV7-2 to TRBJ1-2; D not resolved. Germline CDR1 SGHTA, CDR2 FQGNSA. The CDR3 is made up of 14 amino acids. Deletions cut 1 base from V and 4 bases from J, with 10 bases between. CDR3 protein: CASSLGLEGYGYTF. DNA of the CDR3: TGTGCCAGCAGCTTAGGCCTCGAAGGCTATGGCTACACCTTC. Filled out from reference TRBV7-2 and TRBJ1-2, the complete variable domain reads GAGVSQSPSNKVTEKGKDVELRCDPISGHTALYWYRQSLGQGLEFLIYFQGNSAPDKSGLPSDRFSAERTGGSVSTLTIQRTQQEDSAVYLCASSLGLEGYGYTFGSGTRLTVV.

CDR3 in DNA: TGCGCCAGCAGCCAAGATGGGGGGACTAGATCCTACGAGCAGTACTTC. This encodes CASSQDGGTRSYEQYF. The V and J genes are TRBV4-1 and TRBJ2-7, with 8 bases identical to TRBD2. The CDR3 runs 16 residues. Germline trimming cut 0 bases from V and 1 base from J; bases unmatched to any gene: 5. The germline V gene has CDR1 MGHRA and CDR2 YSYEKL.

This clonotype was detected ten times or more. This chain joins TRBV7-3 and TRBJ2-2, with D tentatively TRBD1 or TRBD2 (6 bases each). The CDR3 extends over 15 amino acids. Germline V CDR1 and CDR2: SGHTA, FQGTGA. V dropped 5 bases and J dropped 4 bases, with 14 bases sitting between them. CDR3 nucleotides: TGTGCCAGCAGCCACGTCGAGGGGGGCACCGGGGAGCTGTTTTTT. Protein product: CASSHVEGGTGELFF. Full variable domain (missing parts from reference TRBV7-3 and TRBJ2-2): GAGVSQTPSNKVTEKGKYVELRCDPISGHTALYWYRQSLGQGPEFLIYFQGTGAADDSGLPNDRFFAVRPEGSVSTLKIQRTERGDSAVYLCASSHVEGGTGELFFGEGSRLTVL.

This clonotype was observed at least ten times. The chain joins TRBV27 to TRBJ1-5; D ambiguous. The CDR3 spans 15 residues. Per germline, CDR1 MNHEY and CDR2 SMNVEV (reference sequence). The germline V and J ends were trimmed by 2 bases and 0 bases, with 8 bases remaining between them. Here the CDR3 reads CASSLTAGSNQPQHF. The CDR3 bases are TGTGCCAGCAGTTTAACGGCTGGTAGCAATCAGCCCCAGCATTTT.